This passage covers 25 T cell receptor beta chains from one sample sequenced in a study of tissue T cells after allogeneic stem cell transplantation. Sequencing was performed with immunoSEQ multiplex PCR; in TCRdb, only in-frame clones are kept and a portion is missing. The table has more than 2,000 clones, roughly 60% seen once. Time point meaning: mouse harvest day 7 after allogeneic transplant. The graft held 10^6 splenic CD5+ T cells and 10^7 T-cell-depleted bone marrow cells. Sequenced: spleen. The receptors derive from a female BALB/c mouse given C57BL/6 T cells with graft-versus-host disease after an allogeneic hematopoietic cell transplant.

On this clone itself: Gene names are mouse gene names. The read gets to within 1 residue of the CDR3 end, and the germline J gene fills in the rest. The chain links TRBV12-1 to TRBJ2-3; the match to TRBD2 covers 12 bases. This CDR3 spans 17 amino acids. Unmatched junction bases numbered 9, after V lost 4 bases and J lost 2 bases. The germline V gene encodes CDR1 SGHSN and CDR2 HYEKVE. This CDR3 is CASSPDWGGAFAETLYF. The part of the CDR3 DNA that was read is TGTGCCAGCTCCCCCGACTGGGGGGGCGCTTTTGCAGAAACGCTGTAT.

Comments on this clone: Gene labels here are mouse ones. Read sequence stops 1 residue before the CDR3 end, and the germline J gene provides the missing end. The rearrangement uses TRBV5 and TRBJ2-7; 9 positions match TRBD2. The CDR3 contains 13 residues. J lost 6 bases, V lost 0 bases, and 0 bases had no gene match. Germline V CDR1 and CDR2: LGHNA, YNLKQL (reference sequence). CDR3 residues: CASSQDWGGEQYF. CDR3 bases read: TGTGCCAGCAGCCAAGACTGGGGGGGTGAACAGTAC.

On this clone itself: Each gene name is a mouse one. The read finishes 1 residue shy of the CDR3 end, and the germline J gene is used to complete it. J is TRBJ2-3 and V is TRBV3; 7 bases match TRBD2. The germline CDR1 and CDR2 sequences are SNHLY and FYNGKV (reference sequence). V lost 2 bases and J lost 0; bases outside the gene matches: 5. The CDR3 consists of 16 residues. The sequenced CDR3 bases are TGTGCCAGCAGCTTAAGGGCTGGGGGTAGTGCAGAAACGCTGTAT. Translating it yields CASSLRAGGSAETLY. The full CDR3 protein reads CASSLRAGGSAETLYF. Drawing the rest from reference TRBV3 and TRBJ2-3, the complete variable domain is GPKVLQIPSHQIIDMGQMVTLNCDPVSNHLYFYWYKQILGQQMEFLVNFYNGKVMEKSKLFKDQFSVERPDGSYFTLKIQPTALEDSAVYFCASSLRAGGSAETLYFGSGTRLTVL.

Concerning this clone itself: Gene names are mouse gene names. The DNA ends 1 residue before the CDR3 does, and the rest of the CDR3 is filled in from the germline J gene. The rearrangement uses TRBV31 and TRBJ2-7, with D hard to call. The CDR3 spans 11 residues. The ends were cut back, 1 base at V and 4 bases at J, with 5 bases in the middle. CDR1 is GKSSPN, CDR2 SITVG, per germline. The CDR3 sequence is CAWSRGYEQYF. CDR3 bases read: TGTGCCTGGAGTCGGGGTTATGAACAGTAC. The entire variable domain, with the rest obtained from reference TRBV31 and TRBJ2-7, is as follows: AQTIHQWPVAEIKAVGSPLSLGCTIKGKSSPNLYWYWQATGGTLQQLFYSITVGQVESVVQLNLSASRPKDDQFILSTEKLLLSHSGFYLCAWSRGYEQYFGPGTRLTVL.

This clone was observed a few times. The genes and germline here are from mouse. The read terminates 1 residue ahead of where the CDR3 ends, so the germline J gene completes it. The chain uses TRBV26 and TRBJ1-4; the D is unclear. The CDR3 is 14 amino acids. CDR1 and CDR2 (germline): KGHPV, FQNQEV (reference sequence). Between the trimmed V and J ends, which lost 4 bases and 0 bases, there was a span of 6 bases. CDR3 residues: CASSPTISNERLFF. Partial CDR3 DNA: TGTGCCAGCAGTCCGACAATTTCCAACGAAAGATTATTT. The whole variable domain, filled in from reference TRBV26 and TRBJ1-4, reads NSKVIQTPRYLVKGQGQKAKMRCIPEKGHPVVFWYQQNKNNEFKFLINFQNQEVLQQIDMTEKRFSAECPSNSPCSLEIQSSEAGDSALYLCASSPTISNERLFFGHGTKLSVL.

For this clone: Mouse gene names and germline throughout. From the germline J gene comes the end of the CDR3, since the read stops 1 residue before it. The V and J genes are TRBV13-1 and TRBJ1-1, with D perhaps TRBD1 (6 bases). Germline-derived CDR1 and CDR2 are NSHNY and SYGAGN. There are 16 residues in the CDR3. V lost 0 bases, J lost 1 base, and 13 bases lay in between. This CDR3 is CASSDARGTGNTEVFF. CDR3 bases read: TGTGCCAGCAGTGATGCAAGGGGGACGGGGAACACAGAAGTCTTC.

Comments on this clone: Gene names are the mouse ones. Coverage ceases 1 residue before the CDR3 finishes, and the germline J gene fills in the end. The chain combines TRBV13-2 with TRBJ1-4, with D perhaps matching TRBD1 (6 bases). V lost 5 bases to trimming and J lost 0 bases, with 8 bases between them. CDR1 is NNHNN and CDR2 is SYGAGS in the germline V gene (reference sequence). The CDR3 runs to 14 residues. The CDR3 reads CASGDSISNERLFF. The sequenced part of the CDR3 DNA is TGTGCCAGCGGGGACAGTATTTCCAACGAAAGATTATTT.

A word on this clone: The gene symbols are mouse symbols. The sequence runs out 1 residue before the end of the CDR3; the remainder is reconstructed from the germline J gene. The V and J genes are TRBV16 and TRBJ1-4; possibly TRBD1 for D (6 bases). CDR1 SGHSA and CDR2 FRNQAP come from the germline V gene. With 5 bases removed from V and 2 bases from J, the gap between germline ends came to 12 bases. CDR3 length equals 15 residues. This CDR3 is CASSLTGASNERLFF. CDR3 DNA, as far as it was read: TGTGCAAGCAGCCTTACGGGGGCCTCCAACGAAAGATTATTT.

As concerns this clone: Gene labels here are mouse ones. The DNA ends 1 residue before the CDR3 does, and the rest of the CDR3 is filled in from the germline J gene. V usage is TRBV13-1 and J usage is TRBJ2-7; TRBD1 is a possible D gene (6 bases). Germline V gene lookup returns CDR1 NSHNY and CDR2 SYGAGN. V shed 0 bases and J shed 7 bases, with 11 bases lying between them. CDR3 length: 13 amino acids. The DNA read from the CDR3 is TGTGCCAGCAGTGATGTCGAGGGGGACGAACAGTAC. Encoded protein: CASSDVEGDEQY. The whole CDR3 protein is CASSDVEGDEQYF.

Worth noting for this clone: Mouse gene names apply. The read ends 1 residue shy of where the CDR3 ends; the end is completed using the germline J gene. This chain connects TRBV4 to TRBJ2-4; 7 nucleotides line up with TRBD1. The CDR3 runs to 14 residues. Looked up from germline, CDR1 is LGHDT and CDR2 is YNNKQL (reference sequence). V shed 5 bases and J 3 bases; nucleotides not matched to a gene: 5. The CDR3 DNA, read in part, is TGTGCCAGCAGCCCCCAGGGGGACCAAAACACCTTGTAC. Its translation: CASSPQGDQNTLY. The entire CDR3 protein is CASSPQGDQNTLYF.

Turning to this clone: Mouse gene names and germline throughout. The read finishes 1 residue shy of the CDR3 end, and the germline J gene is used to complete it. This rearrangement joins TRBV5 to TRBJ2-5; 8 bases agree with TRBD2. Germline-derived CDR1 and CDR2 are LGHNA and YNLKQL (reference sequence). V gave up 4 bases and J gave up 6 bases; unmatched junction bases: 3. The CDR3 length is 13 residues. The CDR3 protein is CASSLRGGDTQYF. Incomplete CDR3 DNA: TGTGCCAGCAGCCTCCGGGGGGGCGACACCCAGTAC.

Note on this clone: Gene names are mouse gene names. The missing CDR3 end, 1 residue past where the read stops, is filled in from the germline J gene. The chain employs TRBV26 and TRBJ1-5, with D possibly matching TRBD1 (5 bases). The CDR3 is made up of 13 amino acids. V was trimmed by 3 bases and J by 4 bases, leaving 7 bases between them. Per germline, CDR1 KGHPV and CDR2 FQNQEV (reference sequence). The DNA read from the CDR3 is TGTGCCAGCAGTCTTGACAGTAACCAGGCTCCGCTT. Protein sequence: CASSLDSNQAPL. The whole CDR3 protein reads CASSLDSNQAPLF.

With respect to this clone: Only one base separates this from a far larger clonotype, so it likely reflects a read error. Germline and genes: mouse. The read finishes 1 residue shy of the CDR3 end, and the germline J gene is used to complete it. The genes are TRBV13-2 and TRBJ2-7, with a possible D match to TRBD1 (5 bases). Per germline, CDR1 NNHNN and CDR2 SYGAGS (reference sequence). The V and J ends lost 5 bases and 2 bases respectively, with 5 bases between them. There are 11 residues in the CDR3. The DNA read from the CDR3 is TGTGCCAGCGGGGACACCTATGAACAGTAC. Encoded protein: CASGDTYEQY. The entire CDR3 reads CASGDTYEQYF.

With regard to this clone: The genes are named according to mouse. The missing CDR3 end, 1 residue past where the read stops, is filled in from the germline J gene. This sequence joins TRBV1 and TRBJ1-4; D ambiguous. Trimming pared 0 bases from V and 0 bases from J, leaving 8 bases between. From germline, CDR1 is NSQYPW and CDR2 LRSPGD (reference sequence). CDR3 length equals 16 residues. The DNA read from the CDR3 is TGCACCTGCAGTGCAGATAGAACAGTTTCCAACGAAAGATTATTT. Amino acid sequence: CTCSADRTVSNERLF. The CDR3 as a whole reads CTCSADRTVSNERLFF. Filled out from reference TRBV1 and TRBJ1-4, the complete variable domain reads VTLLEQNPRWRLVPRGQAVNLRCILKNSQYPWMSWYQQDLQKQLQWLFTLRSPGDKEVKSLPGADYLATRVTDTELRLQVANMSQGRTLYCTCSADRTVSNERLFFGHGTKLSVL.

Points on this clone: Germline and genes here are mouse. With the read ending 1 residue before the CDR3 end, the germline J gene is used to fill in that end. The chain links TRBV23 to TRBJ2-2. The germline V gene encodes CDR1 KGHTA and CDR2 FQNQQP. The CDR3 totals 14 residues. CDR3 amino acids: CSSSQLQNTGQLYF. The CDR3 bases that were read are TGCTCCAGCAGTCAACTCCAAAACACCGGGCAGCTCTAC.

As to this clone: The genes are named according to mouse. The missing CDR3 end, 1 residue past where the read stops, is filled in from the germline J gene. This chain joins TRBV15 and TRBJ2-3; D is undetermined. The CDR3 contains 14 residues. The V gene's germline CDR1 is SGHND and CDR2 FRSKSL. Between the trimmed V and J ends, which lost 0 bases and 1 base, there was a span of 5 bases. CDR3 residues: CASSLAGGAETLYF. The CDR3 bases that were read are TGTGCCAGCAGTTTAGCCGGGGGTGCAGAAACGCTGTAT.

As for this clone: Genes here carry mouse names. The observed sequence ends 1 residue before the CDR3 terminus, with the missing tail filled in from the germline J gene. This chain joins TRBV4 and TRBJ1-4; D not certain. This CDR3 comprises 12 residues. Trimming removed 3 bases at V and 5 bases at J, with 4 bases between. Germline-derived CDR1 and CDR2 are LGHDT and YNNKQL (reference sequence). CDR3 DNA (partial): TGTGCCAGCAGCTACAAGAACGAAAGATTATTT. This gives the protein CASSYKNERLF. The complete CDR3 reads CASSYKNERLFF.

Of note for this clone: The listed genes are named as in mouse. This CDR3 reads CAGRGRGDWGDSYEQYF. The DNA read from the CDR3 is TGTGCAGGTAGGGGACGAGGGGACTGGGGGGACTCCTATGAACAGTAC. The chain recombines TRBV16 with TRBJ2-7; 12 bases fit TRBD2. The observed sequence ends 1 residue before the CDR3 terminus, with the missing tail filled in from the germline J gene. The CDR3 is 17 amino acids. J lost 0 bases, V lost 11 bases, and 14 bases had no gene match. The germline CDR1 and CDR2 sequences are SGHSA and FRNQAP.

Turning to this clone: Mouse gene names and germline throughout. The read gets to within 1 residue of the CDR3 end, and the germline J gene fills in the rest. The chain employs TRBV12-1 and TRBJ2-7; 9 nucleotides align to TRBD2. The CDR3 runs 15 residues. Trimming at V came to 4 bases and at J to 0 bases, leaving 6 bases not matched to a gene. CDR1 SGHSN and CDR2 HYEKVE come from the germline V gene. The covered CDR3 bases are TGTGCCAGCTCCTCTGGGGGGGGCAACTCCTATGAACAGTAC. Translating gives CASSSGGGNSYEQY. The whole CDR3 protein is CASSSGGGNSYEQYF.

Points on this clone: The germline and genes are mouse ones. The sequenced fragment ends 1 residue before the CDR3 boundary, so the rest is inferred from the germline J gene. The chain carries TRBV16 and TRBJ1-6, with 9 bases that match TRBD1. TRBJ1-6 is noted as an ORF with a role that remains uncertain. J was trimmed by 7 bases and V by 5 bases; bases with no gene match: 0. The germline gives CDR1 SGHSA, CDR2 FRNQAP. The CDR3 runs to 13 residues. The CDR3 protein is CASSGQGNSPLYF. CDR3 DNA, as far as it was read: TGTGCAAGCAGCGGACAGGGGAATTCGCCCCTCTAC.

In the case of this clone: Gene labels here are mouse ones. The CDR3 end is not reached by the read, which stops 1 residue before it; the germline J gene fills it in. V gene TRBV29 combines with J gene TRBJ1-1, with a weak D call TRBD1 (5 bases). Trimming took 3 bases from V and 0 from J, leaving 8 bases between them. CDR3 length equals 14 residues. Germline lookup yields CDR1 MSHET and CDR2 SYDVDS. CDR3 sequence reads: CASSFEGKNTEVFF. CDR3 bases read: TGTGCTAGCAGTTTTGAGGGGAAGAACACAGAAGTCTTC.

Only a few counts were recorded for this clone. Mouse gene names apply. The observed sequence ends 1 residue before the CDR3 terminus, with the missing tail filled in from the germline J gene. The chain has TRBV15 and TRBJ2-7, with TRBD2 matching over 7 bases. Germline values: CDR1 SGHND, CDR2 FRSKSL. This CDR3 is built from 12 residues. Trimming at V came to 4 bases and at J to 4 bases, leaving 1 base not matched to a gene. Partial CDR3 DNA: TGTGCCAGCAGTTGGGGGGGGTATGAACAGTAC. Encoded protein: CASSWGGYEQY. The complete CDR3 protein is CASSWGGYEQYF. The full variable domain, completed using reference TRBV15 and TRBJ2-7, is DAGVTQTPRHEVAEKGQTIILKCEPVSGHNDLFWYRQTKIQGLELLSYFRSKSLMEDGGAFKDRFKAEMLNSSFSTLKIQPTEPKDSAVYLCASSWGGYEQYFGPGTRLTVL.

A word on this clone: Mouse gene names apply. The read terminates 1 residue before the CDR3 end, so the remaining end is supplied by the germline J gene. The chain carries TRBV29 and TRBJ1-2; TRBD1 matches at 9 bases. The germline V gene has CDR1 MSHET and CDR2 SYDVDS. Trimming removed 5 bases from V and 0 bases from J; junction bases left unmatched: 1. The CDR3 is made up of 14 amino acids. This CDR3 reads CASSRDRANSDYTF. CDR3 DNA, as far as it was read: TGTGCTAGCAGTCGGGACAGGGCAAACTCCGACTACACC.

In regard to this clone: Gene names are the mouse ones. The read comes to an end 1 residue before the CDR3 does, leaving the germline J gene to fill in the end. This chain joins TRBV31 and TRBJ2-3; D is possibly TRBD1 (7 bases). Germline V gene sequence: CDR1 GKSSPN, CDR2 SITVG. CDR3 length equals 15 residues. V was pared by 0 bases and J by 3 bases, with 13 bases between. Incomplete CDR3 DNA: TGTGCCTGGAGTCTAGAGGGGGCGCGGGCAGAAACGCTGTAT. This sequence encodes CAWSLEGARAETLY. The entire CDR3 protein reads CAWSLEGARAETLYF.

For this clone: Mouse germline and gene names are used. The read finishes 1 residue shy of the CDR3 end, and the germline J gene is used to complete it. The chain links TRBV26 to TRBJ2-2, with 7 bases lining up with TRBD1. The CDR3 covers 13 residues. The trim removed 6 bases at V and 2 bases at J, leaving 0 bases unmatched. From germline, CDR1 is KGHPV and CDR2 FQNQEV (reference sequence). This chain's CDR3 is CASRTGNTGQLYF. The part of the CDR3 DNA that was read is TGTGCCAGCAGGACAGGGAACACCGGGCAGCTCTAC.